These 28 T cell receptor beta chains originate from one sample sequenced in a study of cytomegalovirus exposure and HLA in healthy donors. Amplification used 60 Vbeta primers and 13 Jbeta primers. Sequenced by immunoSEQ multiplex PCR; TCRdb stores in-frame clones only, minus some. This table has around 91,000 clones, approximately 84% appearing once. The sample was PBMCs. Source of these receptors: a man aged 18 to 29 in good health and CMV-seronegative.

The chain joins TRBV6-6 to TRBJ1-1; D is uncertain. CDR1 and CDR2 (germline): MNHNY, SVGAGI (reference sequence). This CDR3 comprises 13 residues. Trimming left V 5 bases short and J 4 bases short, with 11 bases between. The CDR3 DNA follows: TGTGCCAGCAGTACTTCACGGAGCACTGAAGCTTTCTTT. Protein: CASSTSRSTEAFF.

The rearrangement uses TRBV5-6 and TRBJ1-5; TRBD1 matches 8 bases. The CDR3 totals 14 residues. J was trimmed by 4 bases and V by 7 bases; bases with no gene match: 7. Germline lookup yields CDR1 SGHDT and CDR2 YYEEEE. This CDR3 reads CASPGQGENQPQHF. CDR3 DNA: TGTGCCAGCCCCGGACAGGGTGAGAATCAGCCCCAGCATTTT.

The chain is built from TRBV30 and TRBJ2-3; 11 bases line up with TRBD1. V was pared by 8 bases and J by 4 bases, with 5 bases of the junction left unmatched. The V gene's germline CDR1 is GTSNPN and CDR2 SVGIG (reference sequence). This CDR3 is 13 amino acids long. CDR3 loop: CAGGQGGADTQYF. The DNA of the CDR3 is TGTGCCGGGGGACAGGGGGGAGCAGATACGCAGTATTTT. Complete variable domain (other parts from reference TRBV30 and TRBJ2-3): SQTIHQWPATLVQPVGSPLSLECTVEGTSNPNLYWYRQAAGRGLQLLFYSVGIGQISSEVPQNLSASRPQDRQFILSSKKLLLSDSGFYLCAGGQGGADTQYFGPGTRLTVL.

To note about this clone: The sample contains more than one DNA sequence encoding this CDR3. CDR3 nucleotides: TGTGCCAGCTCACCACCAACTAGCGGGAATAACAATGAGCAGTTCTTC. Encoded protein: CASSPPTSGNNNEQFF. This chain joins TRBV18 and TRBJ2-1; TRBD2 aligns across 10 bases. Trimming removed 0 bases from V and 5 bases from J; junction bases left unmatched: 4. CDR3 length: 16 amino acids. CDR1 KGHSH and CDR2 LQKENI come from the germline V gene.

The V gene is TRBV6-5, the J gene TRBJ2-7; TRBD1 aligns across 7 bases. In germline, CDR1 is MNHEY, CDR2 SVGAGI. The CDR3 is 15 amino acids. Trimming at V came to 7 bases and at J to 0 bases, leaving 9 bases not matched to a gene. The CDR3 region has the DNA TGTGCCAGCAAAAAACAGGGGATGAGCTCCTACGAGCAGTACTTC. Translation gives CASKKQGMSSYEQYF.

This chain connects TRBV18 to TRBJ1-1, with 10 bases lining up with TRBD1. This CDR3 is built from 15 residues. Looked up from germline, CDR1 is KGHSH and CDR2 is LQKENI. J lost 5 bases, V lost 3 bases, and 6 bases had no gene match. In DNA form, the CDR3 reads TGTGCCAGCTCACCCAGACAGGGGGCTGTTACTGAAGCTTTCTTT. This translates into CASSPRQGAVTEAFF.

This rearrangement joins TRBV10-3 to TRBJ2-4, with TRBD2 as a possible D gene (5 bases). Per the germline V gene, CDR1 is ENHRY and CDR2 is SYGVKD. Between the trimmed V and J ends, which lost 3 bases and 7 bases, there was a span of 13 bases. This CDR3 contains 14 residues. The CDR3 DNA sequence: TGTGCCATCAGTGACGGCGGAGGTCGGAACATTCAGTACTTC. Its translation is CAISDGGGRNIQYF.

The chain carries TRBV30 and TRBJ2-7, with 9 bases lining up with TRBD2. Germline loops: CDR1 GTSNPN, CDR2 SVGIG (reference sequence). The CDR3 loop spans 13 amino acids. Trimming cost V 5 bases and J 2 bases; bases outside gene matches: 4. The chain's CDR3 is CAWWGGGAYEQYF. DNA for the CDR3: TGTGCCTGGTGGGGCGGGGGGGCCTACGAGCAGTACTTC.

The chain couples TRBV29-1 to TRBJ1-5; the match to TRBD1 covers 8 bases. The CDR3 length is 13 residues. J lost 6 bases, V lost 7 bases, and 8 bases had no gene match. CDR1 is SQVTM and CDR2 is ANQGSEA in the germline V gene. CDR3 loop: CSGSGGESQPQHF. The CDR3 nucleotides read TGCAGCGGCTCAGGGGGCGAGAGTCAGCCCCAGCATTTT. Supplemented by reference TRBV29-1 and TRBJ1-5, the full variable domain reads SAVISQKPSRDICQRGTSLTIQCQVDSQVTMMFWYRQQPGQSLTLIATANQGSEATYESGFVIDKFPISRPNLTFSTLTVSNMSPEDSSIYLCSGSGGESQPQHFGDGTRLSIL.

The chain joins TRBV6-5 to TRBJ2-5; TRBD1 matches 8 bases. The CDR3 runs to 15 residues. Germline V gene sequence: CDR1 MNHEY, CDR2 SVGAGI. Losses at the gene ends were 5 bases for V and 4 bases for J; bases not matched to a gene: 9. The CDR3 bases are TGTGCCAGCAGTCGGACAGGACAGGGACCAGAGACCCAGTACTTC. Its protein is CASSRTGQGPETQYF.

This clone showed up just once. The chain uses TRBV23-1 and TRBJ1-5; no definite D call. TRBV23-1 falls under the ORF class, with uncertain function. This CDR3 has 18 residues. Trimming stripped 0 bases from V and 2 bases from J, with 17 bases between. The CDR3 bases are TGCGCCAGCAGTCAATCGAGGACGGGAGGTGAACGCAATCAGCCCCAGCATTTT. It is translated as CASSQSRTGGERNQPQHF.

The chain combines TRBV19 with TRBJ1-1, with a weak D call TRBD1 (6 bases). The V end lost 3 bases, the J end lost 1 base, and 6 bases lay between the germline ends. Germline V gene sequence: CDR1 LNHDA, CDR2 SQIVND (reference sequence). The CDR3 runs 13 residues. DNA of the CDR3: TGTGCCAGTAGTATGGGACAGAACACTGAAGCTTTCTTT. Protein product: CASSMGQNTEAFF.

The rearrangement links TRBV29-1 to TRBJ1-2; weak D call: TRBD1 (6 bases). The CDR3 sequence is 13 residues long. Trimming cost V 7 bases and J 0 bases, with 12 bases left between them. In germline, CDR1 is SQVTM, CDR2 ANQGSEA. The CDR3 loop reads CSATGFANYGYTF. DNA for the CDR3: TGCAGCGCGACAGGTTTCGCTAACTATGGCTACACCTTC. Full variable domain (remainder filled in from reference TRBV29-1 and TRBJ1-2): SAVISQKPSRDICQRGTSLTIQCQVDSQVTMMFWYRQQPGQSLTLIATANQGSEATYESGFVIDKFPISRPNLTFSTLTVSNMSPEDSSIYLCSATGFANYGYTFGSGTRLTVV.

The chain couples TRBV5-1 to TRBJ1-2; 10 bases fit TRBD1. This CDR3 is built from 15 residues. V was clipped by 4 bases and J by 5 bases; unmatched bases: 8. Germline V gene data show CDR1 as SGHRS and CDR2 as YFSETQ. The CDR3: CASSPRDRGYYGYTF. The CDR3 coding sequence is TGCGCCAGCAGCCCCCGGGACAGGGGTTATTATGGCTACACCTTC.

V usage is TRBV30 and J usage is TRBJ2-7, with TRBD1 matching over 9 bases. Losses at the gene ends were 2 bases for V and 3 bases for J; bases not matched to a gene: 8. Germline V gene data show CDR1 as GTSNPN and CDR2 as SVGIG (reference sequence). This CDR3 has 15 residues. For the CDR3, the DNA is TGTGCCTGGAGTAGACCGGGACAGGGACGCTACGAGCAGTACTTC. Translation: CAWSRPGQGRYEQYF.

This sequence joins TRBV7-2 and TRBJ2-3; the match to TRBD2 covers 7 bases. The V gene's germline CDR1 is SGHTA and CDR2 FQGNSA. This CDR3 region has 14 residues. V shed 1 base, J shed 6 bases, and the junction held 4 bases outside the gene matches. CDR3 amino acids: CASSLGAGLDTQYF. CDR3 DNA sequence: TGTGCCAGCAGCTTAGGAGCGGGACTTGATACGCAGTATTTT.

The chain carries TRBV14 and TRBJ2-7; TRBD2 agrees at 11 bases. The V gene end was trimmed by 4 bases and the J gene end by 3 bases; junction bases not matched to a gene: 11. CDR1 and CDR2 (germline): SGHDN, FVKESK. The CDR3 sequence is 17 residues long. Written as DNA, the CDR3 is TGTGCCAGCAGCCCCATGACTAGCGGGGCCCCCTTCTACGAGCAGTACTTC. This encodes CASSPMTSGAPFYEQYF.

This clone has only a few counts. V and J are TRBV10-3 and TRBJ1-2, with TRBD1 as a possible D gene (6 bases). The germline CDR1 and CDR2 sequences are ENHRY and SYGVKD. The V end lost 4 bases, the J end lost 4 bases, and 10 bases lay between the germline ends. The CDR3 length is 13 residues. Here the CDR3 reads CAISVGQTYGYTF. The DNA of the CDR3 is TGTGCCATCAGTGTTGGACAGACCTATGGCTACACCTTC.

The sample holds one count of this clone. The chain's CDR3 is CASSLLARYSYTF. CDR3 DNA sequence: TGTGCCAGCAGCTTGTTGGCCAGATATAGCTACACCTTC. V usage is TRBV5-6 and J usage is TRBJ1-2; D uncertain. This CDR3 has 13 amino acids. Germline-derived CDR1 and CDR2 are SGHDT and YYEEEE. Trimming removed 1 base from V and 9 bases from J, with 13 bases in between.

With respect to this clone: One junction end disagrees with the germline gene, perhaps due to a read error. V usage is TRBV5-6 and J usage is TRBJ2-1; a possible D gene is TRBD2 (7 bases). The CDR3 length is 15 residues. Germline values: CDR1 SGHDT, CDR2 YYEEEE. CDR3 DNA: TGTGTCAGCAGCTTGGGGGGGCGGCCCCGGAATGAGCAGTTCTTC. Its translation: CVSSLGGRPRNEQFF.

The chain uses TRBV25-1 and TRBJ1-6; maybe TRBD1 (5 bases). V shed 6 bases and J shed 9 bases, with 15 bases lying between them. Germline CDR1 reads MGHDK; CDR2 reads SYGVNS. The CDR3 sequence is 14 residues long. Here the CDR3 reads CASRGGGKGSPLHF. The CDR3 bases are TGTGCCAGCAGGGGCGGGGGGAAGGGTTCACCCCTCCACTTT.

V gene TRBV7-9 combines with J gene TRBJ1-1; unclear D gene. V lost 6 bases, J lost 1 base, and 9 bases lay in between. The CDR3 extends over 13 amino acids. Germline assignment: CDR1 SEHNR and CDR2 FQNEAQ (reference sequence). The CDR3 sequence: CASRQWSNTEAFF. CDR3 sequence (DNA): TGTGCCAGCAGACAATGGTCGAACACTGAAGCTTTCTTT.

A single count supports this clone. The chain couples TRBV9 to TRBJ2-7; 10 positions match TRBD1. Germline V gene sequence: CDR1 SGDLS, CDR2 YYNGEE. The CDR3 extends over 15 amino acids. Losses at the gene ends were 3 bases for V and 7 bases for J; bases not matched to a gene: 10. The CDR3 is CASSAQGQGLWEQYF. CDR3 sequence (DNA): TGTGCCAGCAGCGCCCAGGGACAGGGGCTATGGGAGCAGTACTTC.

The chain has TRBV4-3 and TRBJ1-2; the D is unclear. The ends were cut back, 1 base at V and 0 bases at J, with 12 bases in the middle. CDR1 and CDR2 from the germline V gene are LGHNA and YSLEER. There are 16 residues in the CDR3. This CDR3 is CASSQVYPGTNYGYTF. CDR3 bases: TGCGCCAGCAGCCAAGTGTATCCCGGTACTAACTATGGCTACACCTTC.

The chain couples TRBV7-3 to TRBJ2-6, with 9 bases matching TRBD1. V gave up 5 bases and J gave up 0 bases; unmatched junction bases: 8. This CDR3 region has 18 residues. Looked up from germline, CDR1 is SGHTA and CDR2 is FQGTGA. CDR3 region: CASSPGTGIGSGANVLTF. The CDR3 DNA is TGTGCCAGCAGCCCTGGGACAGGGATAGGCTCTGGGGCCAACGTCCTGACTTTC. Combining the CDR3 with reference TRBV7-3 and TRBJ2-6 gives the whole variable domain GAGVSQTPSNKVTEKGKYVELRCDPISGHTALYWYRQSLGQGPEFLIYFQGTGAADDSGLPNDRFFAVRPEGSVSTLKIQRTERGDSAVYLCASSPGTGIGSGANVLTFGAGSRLTVL.

This sequence joins TRBV19 and TRBJ2-5; TRBD1 matches 8 bases. The V segment lost 7 bases and the J segment 2 bases; nucleotides outside the gene matches: 9. Germline V gene lookup returns CDR1 LNHDA and CDR2 SQIVND (reference sequence). The CDR3 is made up of 15 amino acids. In DNA form, the CDR3 reads TGTGCCAGTACCCGAAACAGGGGGACTCAAGAGACCCAGTACTTC. Protein product: CASTRNRGTQETQYF.

This clone occurred once. This chain uses TRBV19 with TRBJ1-1; the D is unclear. Germline V CDR1 and CDR2: LNHDA, SQIVND (reference sequence). Trimming removed 6 bases at V and 2 bases at J, with 10 bases between. The CDR3 spans 13 residues. The chain's CDR3 is CASSLAGNTEAFF. The CDR3 bases are TGTGCCAGTAGCCTGGCGGGAAACACTGAAGCTTTCTTT.

This chain joins TRBV7-9 and TRBJ2-1; 13 bases fit TRBD2. CDR3 length: 16 residues. Germline V gene data show CDR1 as SEHNR and CDR2 as FQNEAQ (reference sequence). The V segment lost 1 base and the J segment 7 bases; nucleotides outside the gene matches: 4. This chain's CDR3 is CASSLVGGLAGNEQFF. The CDR3 bases are TGTGCCAGCAGCTTAGTTGGGGGACTAGCGGGGAATGAGCAGTTCTTC. Combining the CDR3 with reference TRBV7-9 and TRBJ2-1 gives the whole variable domain DTGVSQNPRHKITKRGQNVTFRCDPISEHNRLYWYRQTLGQGPEFLTYFQNEAQLEKSRLLSDRFSAERPKGSFSTLEIQRTEQGDSAMYLCASSLVGGLAGNEQFFGPGTRLTVL.